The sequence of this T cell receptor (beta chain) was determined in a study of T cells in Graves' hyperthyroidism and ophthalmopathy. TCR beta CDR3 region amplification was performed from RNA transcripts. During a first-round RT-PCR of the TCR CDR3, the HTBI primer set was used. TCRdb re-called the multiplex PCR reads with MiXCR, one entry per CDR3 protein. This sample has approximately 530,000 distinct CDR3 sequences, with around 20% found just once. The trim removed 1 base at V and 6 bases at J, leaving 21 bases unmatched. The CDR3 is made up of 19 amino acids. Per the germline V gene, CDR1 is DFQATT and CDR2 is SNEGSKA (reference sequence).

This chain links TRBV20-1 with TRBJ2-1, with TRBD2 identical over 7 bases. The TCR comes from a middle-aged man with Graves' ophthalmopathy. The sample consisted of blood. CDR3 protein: CSARALPSFREVDLNEQFF. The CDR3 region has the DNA TGCAGTGCTAGAGCCCTCCCCTCCTTCCGGGAGGTGGACCTCAATGAGCAGTTCTTC.